This TCR beta chain was profiled in a study of vaccination and CD4 T cells after COVID-19 (dated by TCRdb to between 2021 and 2024). About the full investigation: Convalescent patients had a positive SARS-CoV-2 result on nasal swab PCR, and of these patients, several had mild disease and one had severe disease. Six males and four females were included in the convalescent cohort, with two Hispanic individuals, seven Caucasians, two Asians and one multiracial person represented. Participants received two doses of either the Pfizer-BioNTech BNT162b2 vaccine (n=8) or the Moderna mRNA-1273 vaccine (n=2). Post-COVID blood samples were collected from convalescent patients a median of around 100 days after diagnosis, with a range of about 35 to 180 days. The time from the second vaccine dose to post-vaccine blood sampling had a median of around 72 days and ranged from about 12 to 241 days. In 10 COVID-19 convalescent patients and a handful of infection-naive healthy vaccine recipients, the spike-specific CD4+ TCR repertoire before mRNA vaccination was compared with the repertoire after mRNA vaccination. Paper-wide results and their limitations: Of the vaccine-specific clones in convalescent patients, 304 of 307, or nearly all, reacted only to SARS-CoV-2 spike and did not cross-react with common cold coronaviruses. Only a relatively small number of convalescent patients were included in the study, and early timepoints following natural infection were not analyzed. In convalescent patients, a median around 84% of post-vaccine SARS-CoV-2-reactive clones were detected only after vaccination, and vaccine-specific priming was suggested by this finding. The median number of SARS-CoV-2-reactive clonotypes rose from about 23 after infection to 38 after vaccination, but the change was not significant.

Including the terminal cysteine and phenylalanine, the CDR3 comprises 14 residues. The entry retains the CDR3 DNA only, 42 bases that are in frame from base 1. Clipping removes 5 bases from V and 1 base from J, with 5 as the unmatched junction base count. CDR1 and CDR2, looked up from the germline V gene (reference sequence), are DFQATT and SNEGSKA. The convalescent patients' positive SARS-CoV-2 PCR tests were from March to December 2020, which was before the Alpha, Beta and Delta variants emerged in the United States. Ficoll-Paque Plus gradient centrifugation was used to isolate PBMCs from whole blood, and the isolated PBMCs were then either used fresh or cryopreserved at -140C. Receptor amplification or capture employed PCR. Reads for this sample came from an Illumina iSeq 100. The source study handled its data this way. Non-productive sequences were filtered out, and CDR3s that did not start with C, did not end with F or W, or were shorter than 7 amino acids were discarded. Using R version 3.6.1, CDR3 homology was evaluated through Levenshtein distances (stringdist) along with unrooted phylogenetic trees (ape). Clones were called with MiXCR by TCRdb after fastp trimmed the public reads at Q25, and only in-frame beta chains were retained. Every CDR3 protein is listed once, alongside the most common genes and DNA of its rows. Here the V and J calls rest on TCRdb's processing, not on the authors' analysis. This sample gives about 18,000 distinct CDR3 sequences in total; around 63% of them show up just once. In total, the top ten clones hold around 1.1% of the sample.

Notes on this clonotype: It has no known antigen specificity. No per-base quality is available; no much larger clone lies one base away.

The rearrangement joined TRBV20-1 to TRBJ1-1; the central 9 bases match TRBD1. The source is a human donor who had recovered from COVID-19. Sample: CD4+ T cells from blood, taken after SARS-CoV-2 vaccination. The sequence in DNA is TGCAGTGCTGCACAGGGGGCACAGAACACTGAAGCTTTCTTT. This sequence encodes CSAAQGAQNTEAFF.